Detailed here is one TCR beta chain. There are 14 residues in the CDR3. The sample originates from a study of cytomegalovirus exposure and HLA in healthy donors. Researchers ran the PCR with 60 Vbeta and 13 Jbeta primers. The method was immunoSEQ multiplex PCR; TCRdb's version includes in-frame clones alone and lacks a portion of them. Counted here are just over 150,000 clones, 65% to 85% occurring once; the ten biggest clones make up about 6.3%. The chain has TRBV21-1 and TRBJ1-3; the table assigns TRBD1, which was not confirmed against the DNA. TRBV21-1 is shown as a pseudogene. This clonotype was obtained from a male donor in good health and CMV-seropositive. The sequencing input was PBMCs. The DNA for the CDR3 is TGTGCCAGCAGCAAAGAGACAGGCGGCGGCACCATATATTTT. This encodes CASSKETGGGTIYF.